This T cell receptor beta chain is from a study of T cells after posttransplantation cyclophosphamide. Germline V gene sequence: CDR1 KGHSH, CDR2 LQKENI. The V gene end was trimmed by 9 bases and the J gene end by 6 bases; junction bases not matched to a gene: 14. This CDR3 comprises 16 residues. TCRdb's copy holds only in-frame clones and misses some; the assay was immunoSEQ multiplex PCR. The repertoire holds 35,000 to 50,000 clones, with roughly 88% as singletons. A marrow graft followed busulfan-fludarabine conditioning, with cyclophosphamide on days +3 and +4. The V call is TRBV18, the J call TRBJ1-5; TRBD1 aligns across 10 bases. The source of this sequence is a male patient between 55 and 70 years old who received an allogeneic stem cell transplant from a related donor and was CMV-positive. Some T cells may have originated in the graft donor. Sequenced material: PBMCs, taken about 62 days after allogeneic stem cell transplant with posttransplant cyclophosphamide. The DNA for the CDR3 is TGTGCCAGTTCGGGATTCGGACAGGGGGAGGGTCAGCCCCAGCATTTT. This encodes CASSGFGQGEGQPQHF. The full variable domain, in which reference TRBV18 and TRBJ1-5 provide the parts outside the CDR3, is NAGVMQNPRHLVRRRGQEARLRCSPMKGHSHVYWYRQLPEEGLKFMVYLQKENIIDESGMPKERFSAEFPKEGPSILRIQQVVRGDSAAYFCASSGFGQGEGQPQHFGDGTRLSIL.